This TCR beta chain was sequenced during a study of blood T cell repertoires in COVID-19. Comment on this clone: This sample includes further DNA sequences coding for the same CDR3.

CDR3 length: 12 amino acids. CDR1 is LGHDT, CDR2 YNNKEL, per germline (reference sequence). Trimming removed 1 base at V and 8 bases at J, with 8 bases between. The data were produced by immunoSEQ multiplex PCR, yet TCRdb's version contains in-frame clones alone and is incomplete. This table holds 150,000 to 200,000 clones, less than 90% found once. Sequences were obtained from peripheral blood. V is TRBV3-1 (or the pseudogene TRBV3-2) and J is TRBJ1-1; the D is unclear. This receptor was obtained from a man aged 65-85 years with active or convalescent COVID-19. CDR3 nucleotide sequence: TGTGCCAGCAGCCAAGGGGCCAGGGAAGCTTTCTTT. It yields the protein CASSQGAREAFF.